Below are 28 T cell receptor beta chains sequenced from a single sample in a study of shared clonotypes between healthy human individuals. Method: immunoSEQ multiplex PCR; TCRdb's copy keeps in-frame clones and lacks some. The sample lists some 2,400,000 clones; under 97% were seen once. Source material: naive CD4+ T cells sorted from blood. Documented subset: CD45RA+ positively selected. These receptors originate from a man aged 18 to 29 in good health.

The V and J genes are TRBV28 and TRBJ1-2; D might be TRBD1 (5 bases). The germline V gene has CDR1 MDHEN and CDR2 SYDVKM. This CDR3 has 14 amino acids. Trimming left V 1 base short and J 4 bases short, with 10 bases between. The CDR3 here is CASSLLSRAYGYTF. CDR3 nucleotides: TGTGCCAGCAGTTTATTAAGCAGGGCCTATGGCTACACCTTC.

The rearrangement joins TRBV18 to TRBJ2-5; TRBD1 matches at 7 bases. Germline V gene lookup returns CDR1 KGHSH and CDR2 LQKENI. V lost 6 bases and J lost 0; bases outside the gene matches: 10. This CDR3 contains 16 residues. The CDR3 region is CASSPSTGKYQETQYF. The CDR3 coding sequence is TGTGCCAGCTCTCCCTCGACAGGGAAGTACCAAGAGACCCAGTACTTC.

The V gene is TRBV7-9, the J gene TRBJ2-4, with D unresolved. CDR1 SEHNR and CDR2 FQNEAQ come from the germline V gene (reference sequence). V shed 8 bases and J shed 1 base, with 12 bases lying between them. The CDR3 has 14 residues. The CDR3 protein is CASSGVQAKNIQYF. The CDR3 nucleotides read TGTGCCAGCTCCGGAGTCCAGGCCAAAAACATTCAGTACTTC.

This rearrangement joins TRBV2 to TRBJ2-5; no clear D gene. CDR3 length equals 16 residues. Germline CDR1 reads SNHLY; CDR2 reads FYNNEI. V lost 7 bases to trimming and J lost 5 bases, with 23 bases between them. CDR3 sequence (DNA): TGTGCCAGCACTCGAGGCCGGGCCAGCGTTAGGGAGACCCAGTACTTC. Its translation is CASTRGRASVRETQYF.

This chain's CDR3 is CASSRKLAGAVETQYF. The DNA of the CDR3 is TGTGCCAGCAGCCGCAAACTAGCGGGAGCGGTAGAGACCCAGTACTTC. The chain couples TRBV5-6 to TRBJ2-5; 11 nucleotides align to TRBD2. The CDR3 runs 16 residues. CDR1 SGHDT and CDR2 YYEEEE come from the germline V gene. J gave up 4 bases and V 4 bases, and 9 bases lay outside the gene matches.

J is TRBJ2-1 and V is TRBV7-9, with 8 bases that match TRBD2. The germline V gene has CDR1 SEHNR and CDR2 FQNEAQ (reference sequence). The CDR3 extends over 17 amino acids. With 2 bases clipped from V and 5 bases from J, the junction kept 11 bases outside the gene matches. The CDR3 region is CASSLTLAGPGNNEQFF. For the CDR3, the DNA is TGTGCCAGCAGCTTAACCCTAGCGGGCCCGGGAAACAATGAGCAGTTCTTC.

As for this clone: The identical CDR3 is also encoded by other nucleotide sequences in the sample. The V call is TRBV15, the J call TRBJ2-7; tentatively, D is TRBD1 (5 bases). V was shortened by 0 bases and J by 2 bases, with 8 bases between the two germline ends. The CDR3 is 14 amino acids. Germline V gene data show CDR1 as LNHNV and CDR2 as YYDKDF (reference sequence). For the CDR3, the DNA is TGTGCCACCAGCAGAGACAGGGTAGCCTACGAGCAGTACTTC. Protein sequence: CATSRDRVAYEQYF.

The CDR3: CASSQELAGEETQYF. The CDR3 bases are TGTGCCAGCAGCCAAGAACTAGCGGGGGAAGAGACCCAGTACTTC. The chain joins TRBV11-2 to TRBJ2-5; 11 nucleotides align to TRBD2. The CDR3 loop spans 15 amino acids. J was trimmed by 3 bases and V by 5 bases; bases with no gene match: 5. In germline, CDR1 is SGHAT, CDR2 FQNNGV.

This sequence joins TRBV27 and TRBJ2-5, with D perhaps TRBD1 or TRBD2 (6 bases each). The germline V gene encodes CDR1 MNHEY and CDR2 SMNVEV (reference sequence). Trimming cost V 6 bases and J 5 bases, with 19 bases left between them. CDR3 length: 15 residues. The CDR3 spells CASSPLGGAEETQYF. The CDR3 nucleotides read TGTGCCAGCAGCCCGCTGGGGGGCGCGGAGGAGACCCAGTACTTC.

The V gene is TRBV5-1, the J gene TRBJ1-6, with 7 bases lining up with TRBD1. Trimming took 4 bases from V and 13 from J; bases not matched to a gene: 14. The CDR3 covers 15 residues. Germline V CDR1 and CDR2: SGHRS, YFSETQ. The CDR3 DNA follows: TGCGCCAGCAGCGCGCGGGGACAGAGCGCTAATCCCCTCCACTTT. Its protein product is CASSARGQSANPLHF.

The genes are TRBV29-1 and TRBJ1-5; TRBD1 might be the D (6 bases). V shed 6 bases and J shed 9 bases, with 18 bases lying between them. CDR3 length: 13 residues. Germline V gene data show CDR1 as SQVTM and CDR2 as ANQGSEA. The CDR3 sequence: CSVKGEGERPQHF. DNA for the CDR3: TGCAGCGTGAAGGGGGAGGGGGAGAGGCCCCAGCATTTT.

This clone was detected only once. V and J are TRBV11-2 and TRBJ1-2, with TRBD1 identical over 7 bases. Germline assignment: CDR1 SGHAT and CDR2 FQNNGV. This CDR3 comprises 17 residues. The ends lost 0 bases at V and 3 bases at J; junction bases unmatched: 10. The chain's CDR3 is CASSLDLILDRDYGYTF. The DNA of the CDR3 is TGTGCCAGCAGCTTAGATCTTATCCTCGACAGGGACTATGGCTACACCTTC.

CDR3 nucleotides: TGTGCCACCGACAAGCGGGGGGCCTACAATGAGCAGTTCTTC. Residues: CATDKRGAYNEQFF. The V call is TRBV10-3, the J call TRBJ2-1; 9 bases fit TRBD2. The CDR3 consists of 14 residues. The ends lost 10 bases at V and 2 bases at J; junction bases unmatched: 6. Germline loops: CDR1 ENHRY, CDR2 SYGVKD.

For the CDR3, the DNA is TGCGCCAGCAGCTTTCCCGGGACAGGTAGCTCTGGAAACACCATATATTTT. Its translation is CASSFPGTGSSGNTIYF. The chain recombines TRBV5-1 with TRBJ1-3, with 8 positions matching TRBD1. The J segment lost 0 bases and the V segment lost 2 bases, leaving 7 bases of the junction unmatched. CDR1 is SGHRS, CDR2 YFSETQ, per germline. The CDR3 is 17 residues long.

The chain uses TRBV7-3 and TRBJ2-5; no reliable D call. There are 13 residues in the CDR3. V was trimmed by 5 bases and J by 5 bases, leaving 12 bases between them. CDR1 SGHTA and CDR2 FQGTGA come from the germline V gene. The CDR3 bases are TGTGCCAGCAGCCGACGGAACGGGGAGACCCAGTACTTC. The encoded protein is CASSRRNGETQYF.

This sequence joins TRBV18 and TRBJ2-7, with D hard to call. Germline lookup yields CDR1 KGHSH and CDR2 LQKENI. The CDR3 sequence is 11 residues long. DNA for the CDR3: TGTGCCAGCTCACCATCAGGTCTAAGGGTGGTC. Translating it yields CASSPSGLRVV.

This clone was picked up one time. The rearrangement links TRBV10-2 to TRBJ1-5; 8 bases are a match to TRBD1. V dropped 7 bases and J dropped 6; count of bases not matched to a gene: 5. The CDR3 loop spans 13 amino acids. Germline V CDR1 and CDR2: WSHSY, SAAADI. The CDR3 here is CASTGQGGQPQHF. The CDR3 DNA sequence: TGCGCCAGCACCGGACAGGGTGGTCAGCCCCAGCATTTT.

The chain is built from TRBV30 and TRBJ1-3; a possible D gene is TRBD1 (6 bases). V lost 2 bases and J lost 7, with 15 bases in between. The CDR3 has 14 amino acids. Germline CDR1 GTSNPN, CDR2 SVGIG (reference sequence). The CDR3 protein is CAWSTRTAQNTIYF. The CDR3 bases are TGTGCCTGGAGTACCAGGACAGCGCAGAACACCATATATTTT. The whole variable domain, remainder taken from reference TRBV30 and TRBJ1-3, is SQTIHQWPATLVQPVGSPLSLECTVEGTSNPNLYWYRQAAGRGLQLLFYSVGIGQISSEVPQNLSASRPQDRQFILSSKKLLLSDSGFYLCAWSTRTAQNTIYFGEGSWLTVV.

This chain uses TRBV6-5 with TRBJ1-2; D is perhaps TRBD1 (6 bases). Trimming removed 5 bases from V and 4 bases from J, with 14 bases in between. The CDR3 runs to 14 residues. Germline V gene lookup returns CDR1 MNHEY and CDR2 SVGAGI. CDR3 region: CASSTRTGTYGYTF. In DNA form, the CDR3 reads TGTGCCAGCAGTACCCGTACAGGGACCTATGGCTACACCTTC.

The V gene is TRBV7-3, the J gene TRBJ2-2; 7 nucleotides line up with TRBD2. The germline V gene has CDR1 SGHTA and CDR2 FQGTGA. The CDR3 has 15 amino acids. V gave up 4 bases and J gave up 5 bases; unmatched junction bases: 7. This CDR3 reads CASSSRAGVTGELFF. The CDR3 DNA reads TGTGCCAGCAGCTCTAGGGCGGGGGTGACCGGGGAGCTGTTTTTT.

This clone was seen only a few times. The rearrangement uses TRBV6-1 and TRBJ2-1, with 8 bases fitting TRBD2. The CDR3 runs 14 residues. Germline-derived CDR1 and CDR2 are MNHNS and SASEGT. J gave up 2 bases and V 4 bases, and 1 base lay outside the gene matches. CDR3 nucleotides: TGTGCCAGCAGTGTGGGACTAGCCTACAATGAGCAGTTCTTC. It specifies CASSVGLAYNEQFF.

The gene calls are TRBV18 and TRBJ1-2; D not resolved. There are 14 residues in the CDR3. V gave up 2 bases and J gave up 2 bases, with 9 bases separating them. In germline, CDR1 is KGHSH, CDR2 LQKENI. Here the CDR3 DNA reads TGTGCCAGCTCACCATCAACAGTAAACTATGGCTACACCTTC. This gives the protein CASSPSTVNYGYTF.

Concerning this clone itself: At the DNA level, this CDR3 is encoded by other sequences in the same sample as well. V is TRBV7-2 and J is TRBJ2-1, with 12 bases that match TRBD2. The CDR3 covers 15 residues. Germline CDR1 SGHTA, CDR2 FQGNSA. V was clipped by 1 base and J by 7 bases; unmatched bases: 2. The CDR3 coding sequence is TGTGCCAGCAGCTTAGAACTAGCGGGGGGTAATGAGCAGTTCTTC. Translated, it gives CASSLELAGGNEQFF.

The V call is TRBV5-1, the J call TRBJ2-1, with 7 positions matching TRBD2. The V segment lost 4 bases and the J segment 2 bases; nucleotides outside the gene matches: 6. Germline V gives CDR1 SGHRS, CDR2 YFSETQ. This CDR3 has 15 residues. The CDR3 DNA sequence: TGCGCCAGCAGCGAATATGGGACTACCTACAATGAGCAGTTCTTC. Residues: CASSEYGTTYNEQFF.

The chain employs TRBV28 and TRBJ2-7, with D perhaps matching TRBD1 (5 bases). The germline CDR1 and CDR2 sequences are MDHEN and SYDVKM. The CDR3 length is 20 residues. V shed 4 bases and J shed 3 bases, with 31 bases lying between them. CDR3 nucleotide sequence: TGTGCCAGCAGTTCGATCCCCGGGCCAGGGAAATTTATCGTCCTCTACGAGCAGTACTTC. Translated, it gives CASSSIPGPGKFIVLYEQYF.

The chain carries TRBV7-9 and TRBJ2-3, with D unresolved. Germline lookup yields CDR1 SEHNR and CDR2 FQNEAQ (reference sequence). The CDR3 is 13 amino acids. The germline V and J ends were trimmed by 1 base and 6 bases, with 8 bases remaining between them. CDR3 bases: TGTGCCAGCAGCTTAGATGTCAGTGATACGCAGTATTTT. The encoded protein is CASSLDVSDTQYF.

The chain has TRBV30 and TRBJ2-1; 7 bases line up with TRBD2. Germline V gives CDR1 GTSNPN, CDR2 SVGIG (reference sequence). This CDR3 has 17 residues. J was trimmed by 12 bases and V by 1 base; bases with no gene match: 21. CDR3 DNA sequence: TGTGCCTGGAGTGCCGGAAAGGGGTCTAGCGGAGGCGACGCGCAGTTCTTC. The encoded protein is CAWSAGKGSSGGDAQFF.

V gene TRBV19 combines with J gene TRBJ1-5; D possibly corresponds to TRBD1 (5 bases). Trimming shortened V by 4 bases and J by 4 bases, and 11 bases separated the two germline ends. Per germline, CDR1 LNHDA and CDR2 SQIVND (reference sequence). This CDR3 has 14 amino acids. In nucleotides, the CDR3 is TGTGCCAGTAGTACCAGGGTGGGGAATCAGCCCCAGCATTTT. It translates to CASSTRVGNQPQHF.